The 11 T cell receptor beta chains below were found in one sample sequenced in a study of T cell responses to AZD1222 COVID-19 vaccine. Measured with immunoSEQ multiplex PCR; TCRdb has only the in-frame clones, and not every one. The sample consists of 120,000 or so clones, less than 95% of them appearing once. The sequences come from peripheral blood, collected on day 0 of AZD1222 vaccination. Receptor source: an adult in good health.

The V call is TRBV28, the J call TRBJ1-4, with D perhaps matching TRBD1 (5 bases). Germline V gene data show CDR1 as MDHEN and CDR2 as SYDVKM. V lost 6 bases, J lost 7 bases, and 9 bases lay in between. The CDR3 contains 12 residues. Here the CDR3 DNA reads TGTGCCAGCAGGGGGACGCGTGAAAAACTGTTTTTT. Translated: CASRGTREKLFF.

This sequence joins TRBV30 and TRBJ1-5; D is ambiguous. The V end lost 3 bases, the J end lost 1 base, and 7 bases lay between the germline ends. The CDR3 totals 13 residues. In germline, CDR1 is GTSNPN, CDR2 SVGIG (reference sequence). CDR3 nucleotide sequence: TGTGCCTGGAGCGCCGGGAGCAATCAGCCCCAGCATTTT. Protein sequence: CAWSAGSNQPQHF.

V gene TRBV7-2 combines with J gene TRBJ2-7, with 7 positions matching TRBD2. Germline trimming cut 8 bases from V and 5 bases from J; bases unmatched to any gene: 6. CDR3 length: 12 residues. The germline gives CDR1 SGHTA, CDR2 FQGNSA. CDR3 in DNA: TGTGCCAGCCGGGGGGACCCCAACGAGCAGTACTTC. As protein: CASRGDPNEQYF.

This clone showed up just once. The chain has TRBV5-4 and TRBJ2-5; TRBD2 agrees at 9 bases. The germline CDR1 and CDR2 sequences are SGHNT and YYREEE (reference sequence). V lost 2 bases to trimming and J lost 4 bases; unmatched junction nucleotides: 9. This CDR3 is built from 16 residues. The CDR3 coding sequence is TGTGCCAGCAGCTTCAACCTAGCGGGAATTGGAGAGACCCAGTACTTC. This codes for CASSFNLAGIGETQYF. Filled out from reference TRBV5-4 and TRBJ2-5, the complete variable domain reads ETGVTQSPTHLIKTRGQQVTLRCSSQSGHNTVSWYQQALGQGPQFIFQYYREEENGRGNFPPRFSGLQFPNYSSELNVNALELDDSALYLCASSFNLAGIGETQYFGPGTRLLVL.

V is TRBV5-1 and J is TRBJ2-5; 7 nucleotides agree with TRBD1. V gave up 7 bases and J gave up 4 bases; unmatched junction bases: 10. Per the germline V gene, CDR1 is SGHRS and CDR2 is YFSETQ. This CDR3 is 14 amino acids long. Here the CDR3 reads CASGLDRAGETQYF. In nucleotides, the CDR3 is TGCGCCAGCGGACTCGACAGGGCTGGAGAGACCCAGTACTTC.

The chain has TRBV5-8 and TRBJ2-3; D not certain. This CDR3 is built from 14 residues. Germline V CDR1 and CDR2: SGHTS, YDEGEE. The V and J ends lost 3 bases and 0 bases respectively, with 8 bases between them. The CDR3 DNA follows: TGTGCCAGCAGCTGGACCCAGAGCACAGATACGCAGTATTTT. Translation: CASSWTQSTDTQYF. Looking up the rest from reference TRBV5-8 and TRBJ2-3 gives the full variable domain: EAGVTQSPTHLIKTRGQQATLRCSPISGHTSVYWYQQALGLGLQFLLWYDEGEERNRGNFPPRFSGRQFPNYSSELNVNALELEDSALYLCASSWTQSTDTQYFGPGTRLTVL.

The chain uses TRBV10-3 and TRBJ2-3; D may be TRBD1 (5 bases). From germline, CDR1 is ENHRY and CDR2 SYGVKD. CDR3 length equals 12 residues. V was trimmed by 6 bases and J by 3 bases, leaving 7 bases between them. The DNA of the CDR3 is TGTGCCATCAGCAGGGCTACAGATACGCAGTATTTT. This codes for CAISRATDTQYF.

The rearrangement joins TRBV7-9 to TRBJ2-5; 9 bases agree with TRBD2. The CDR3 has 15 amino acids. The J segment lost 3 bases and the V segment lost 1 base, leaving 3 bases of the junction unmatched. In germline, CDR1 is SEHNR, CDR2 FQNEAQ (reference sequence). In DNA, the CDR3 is TGTGCCAGCAGCTTAGTGGCTAGCGGGGAAGAGACCCAGTACTTC. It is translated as CASSLVASGEETQYF.

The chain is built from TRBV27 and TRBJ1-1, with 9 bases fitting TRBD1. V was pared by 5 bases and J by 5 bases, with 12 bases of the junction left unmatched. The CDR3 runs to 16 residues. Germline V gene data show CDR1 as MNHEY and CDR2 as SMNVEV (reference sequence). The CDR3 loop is CASSPPGQGLETEAFF. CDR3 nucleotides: TGTGCCAGCAGTCCCCCCGGACAGGGGTTGGAAACTGAAGCTTTCTTT.

CDR3: CASSLQGGHGYTF. CDR3 DNA: TGTGCCAGCAGTCTACAGGGGGGCCATGGCTACACCTTC. J is TRBJ1-2 and V is TRBV6-6, with 8 bases lining up with TRBD1. CDR3 length equals 13 residues. Germline V CDR1 and CDR2: MNHNY, SVGAGI (reference sequence). V lost 5 bases, J lost 6 bases, and 5 bases stayed unmatched.

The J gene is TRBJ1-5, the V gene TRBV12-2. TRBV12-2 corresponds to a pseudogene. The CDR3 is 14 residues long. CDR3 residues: CASRPTISNQPQHF. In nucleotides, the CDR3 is TGTGCAAGTCGCCCTACAATAAGCAATCAGCCCCAGCATTTT.